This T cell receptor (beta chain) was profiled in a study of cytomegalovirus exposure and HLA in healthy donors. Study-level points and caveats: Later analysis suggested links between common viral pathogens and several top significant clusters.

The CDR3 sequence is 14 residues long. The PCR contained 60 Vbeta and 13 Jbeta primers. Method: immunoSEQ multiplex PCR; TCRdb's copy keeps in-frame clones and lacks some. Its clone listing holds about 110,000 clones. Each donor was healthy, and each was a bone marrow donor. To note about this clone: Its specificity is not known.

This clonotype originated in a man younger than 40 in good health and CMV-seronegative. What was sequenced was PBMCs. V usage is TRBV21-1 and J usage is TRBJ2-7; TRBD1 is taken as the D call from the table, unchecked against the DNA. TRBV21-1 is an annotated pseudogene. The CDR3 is CASSKAEGAYEQYF. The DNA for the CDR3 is TGTGCCAGCAGCAAAGCGGAGGGGGCATACGAGCAGTACTTC.